The sequence of this TCR beta chain was determined in a study of blood T cell repertoires in COVID-19. Study in general: PBMCs, B-cell-depleted T cells, or T cells were the source of the cDNA or gDNA that made up the material.

Sequencing used immunoSEQ multiplex PCR; TCRdb keeps in-frame clones, though not all of them. Counted here are some 250,000 clones, 91% occurring once; the ten biggest clones make up 0.95% to 1.5%. The CDR3 contains 15 residues. Germline V gene data show CDR1 as LGHDT and CDR2 as YNNKEL (reference sequence). V dropped 6 bases and J dropped 4 bases, with 19 bases sitting between them. The receptor was isolated from a human donor in a cohort exposed to, infected with or recovered from COVID-19 (not recorded which). The donor label of this sample is uncertain. Sequenced: PBMCs or T cells enriched from blood (not recorded which). J is TRBJ2-7 and V is TRBV3-1 (or the pseudogene TRBV3-2); D perhaps matches TRBD1 (5 bases). CDR3 bases: TGTGCCAGCAGTCGGATTCACGGGCAGGGTTACGAGCAGTACTTC. Encoded protein: CASSRIHGQGYEQYF.